Below are 28 T cell receptor beta chains sequenced from a single sample in a study of PD-L1 blockade in urothelial cancer. Libraries were prepared by immunoSEQ multiplex PCR; TCRdb keeps only in-frame clonotypes and omits some of them. The sample has about 80,000 clones, 87% seen once; the top ten hold 5% to 7%. The sequencing used PBMCs, collected around atezolizumab (anti-PD-L1) treatment. The receptors come from an older woman with urothelial cancer.

This clone has just one count. The chain employs TRBV10-2 and TRBJ2-7; TRBD1 matches 8 bases. The CDR3 extends over 15 amino acids. The germline V gene has CDR1 WSHSY and CDR2 SAAADI. With V trimmed by 4 bases and J by 2 bases, 7 bases remained unmatched. The CDR3 loop reads CASSVQGGLAYEQYF. Here the CDR3 DNA reads TGCGCCAGCAGTGTACAGGGGGGATTGGCCTACGAGCAGTACTTC.

The chain combines TRBV18 with TRBJ2-3; weak D call: TRBD2 (6 bases). The CDR3 length is 18 residues. Germline CDR1 is KGHSH and CDR2 is LQKENI. The germline V and J ends were trimmed by 0 bases and 2 bases, with 18 bases remaining between them. The CDR3 reads CASSPPRGTSGTTDTQYF. CDR3 nucleotides: TGTGCCAGCTCACCACCTCGGGGGACCTCAGGGACCACAGATACGCAGTATTTT.

The genes are TRBV5-8 and TRBJ1-1; D may be TRBD1 (6 bases). This CDR3 is 14 amino acids long. Trimming took off 4 bases at V and 6 bases at J, with 16 bases between the two ends. CDR1 is SGHTS and CDR2 is YDEGEE in the germline V gene. The CDR3 DNA follows: TGTGCCAGCAGCCCAGGACAGATAATCGCTGAAGCTTTCTTT. As protein: CASSPGQIIAEAFF.

The chain is built from TRBV29-1 and TRBJ2-1; 8 bases fit TRBD2. The trim removed 3 bases at V and 6 bases at J, leaving 10 bases unmatched. CDR1 and CDR2 (germline): SQVTM, ANQGSEA. The CDR3 length is 15 residues. This CDR3 reads CSVDGSGGPGNEQFF. CDR3 bases: TGCAGCGTTGACGGATCGGGGGGGCCGGGCAATGAGCAGTTCTTC.

The chain links TRBV11-2 to TRBJ2-5; unclear D gene. V was pared by 3 bases and J by 4 bases, with 3 bases between. The CDR3 loop spans 11 amino acids. CDR1 and CDR2 from the germline V gene are SGHAT and FQNNGV. In DNA, the CDR3 is TGTGCCAGCAGCTTTAGAGAGACCCAGTACTTC. It is translated as CASSFRETQYF.

The chain employs TRBV11-2 and TRBJ2-3, with 7 bases fitting TRBD2. In germline, CDR1 is SGHAT, CDR2 FQNNGV. Trimming removed 3 bases from V and 2 bases from J; junction bases left unmatched: 8. The CDR3 runs to 16 residues. CDR3 loop: CASSFTGGRFTDTQYF. CDR3 nucleotide sequence: TGTGCCAGCAGCTTCACGGGGGGACGATTCACAGATACGCAGTATTTT. Looking up the rest from reference TRBV11-2 and TRBJ2-3 gives the full variable domain: EAGVAQSPRYKIIEKRQSVAFWCNPISGHATLYWYQQILGQGPKLLIQFQNNGVVDDSQLPKDRFSAERLKGVDSTLKIQPAKLEDSAVYLCASSFTGGRFTDTQYFGPGTRLTVL.

V usage is TRBV5-1 and J usage is TRBJ2-5; D is unclear. Trimming shortened V by 0 bases and J by 0 bases, and 15 bases separated the two germline ends. The V gene's germline CDR1 is SGHRS and CDR2 YFSETQ. The CDR3 length is 17 residues. This CDR3 reads CASSLGSNSAYQETQYF. Written as DNA, the CDR3 is TGCGCCAGCAGCTTGGGGAGCAACTCCGCGTACCAAGAGACCCAGTACTTC.

J is TRBJ2-5 and V is TRBV13; the match to TRBD1 covers 7 bases. The length of the CDR3 is 14 residues. Losses at the gene ends were 0 bases for V and 5 bases for J; bases not matched to a gene: 3. Looked up from germline, CDR1 is PRHDT and CDR2 is FYEKMQ (reference sequence). The CDR3 reads CASSLGQGIETQYF. The CDR3 DNA is TGTGCCAGCAGCTTAGGACAGGGGATCGAGACCCAGTACTTC.

There are a few counts of this clone. The chain recombines TRBV19 with TRBJ2-7; 14 bases map to TRBD2. This CDR3 contains 15 residues. Looked up from germline, CDR1 is LNHDA and CDR2 is SQIVND (reference sequence). The V and J ends lost 4 bases and 6 bases, in that order; junction bases with no gene match: 5. CDR3 DNA: TGTGCCAGTAGTAGCGGGACTAGCGGGAGTCGCGAGCAGTACTTC. Its translation is CASSSGTSGSREQYF.

The chain employs TRBV18 and TRBJ2-2; 9 nucleotides align to TRBD1. Germline CDR1 KGHSH, CDR2 LQKENI. The CDR3 is 17 residues long. V shed 3 bases, J shed 0 bases, and the junction held 5 bases outside the gene matches. CDR3 nucleotide sequence: TGTGCCAGCTCACCCAGACGGACAGGGGCGAACACCGGGGAGCTGTTTTTT. It translates to CASSPRRTGANTGELFF.

The CDR3 nucleotides are TGTGCCAGCAGCTCGAACCCAGACCTAGCGGGAGAGGGGGGTAATGAGCAGTTCTTC. It encodes CASSSNPDLAGEGGNEQFF. The chain is built from TRBV7-9 and TRBJ2-1; 10 positions agree with TRBD2. Trimming took 4 bases from V and 7 from J; bases not matched to a gene: 19. Germline-derived CDR1 and CDR2 are SEHNR and FQNEAQ (reference sequence). CDR3 length: 19 amino acids. Using reference TRBV7-9 and TRBJ2-1 for the parts outside the CDR3, the full variable domain is DTGVSQNPRHKITKRGQNVTFRCDPISEHNRLYWYRQTLGQGPEFLTYFQNEAQLEKSRLLSDRFSAERPKGSFSTLEIQRTEQGDSAMYLCASSSNPDLAGEGGNEQFFGPGTRLTVL.

This clone was seen a handful of times. CDR3 coding DNA: TGCGCCAGCAGCCCCGGGTGGGGGGGCTCGGGAAATCAGCCCCAGCATTTT. Encoded protein: CASSPGWGGSGNQPQHF. The chain employs TRBV5-1 and TRBJ1-5, with TRBD1 as a possible D gene (6 bases). V was cut by 4 bases and J by 4 bases, with 21 bases left in between. CDR1 SGHRS and CDR2 YFSETQ come from the germline V gene. The CDR3 has 17 amino acids. Full variable domain (remainder filled in from reference TRBV5-1 and TRBJ1-5): KAGVTQTPRYLIKTRGQQVTLSCSPISGHRSVSWYQQTPGQGLQFLFEYFSETQRNKGNFPGRFSGRQFSNSRSEMNVSTLELGDSALYLCASSPGWGGSGNQPQHFGDGTRLSIL.

This chain links TRBV19 with TRBJ1-5; tentatively, D is TRBD1 (6 bases). Trimming removed 11 bases at V and 5 bases at J, with 16 bases between. Germline V lookup: CDR1 LNHDA, CDR2 SQIVND (reference sequence). The CDR3 has 13 amino acids. The CDR3 DNA reads TGTGCCGTGGGGGCAGGCCCCTATCAGCCCCAGCATTTT. Its translation is CAVGAGPYQPQHF.

The V and J genes are TRBV7-2 and TRBJ2-3; possibly TRBD2 for D (6 bases). This CDR3 is built from 15 residues. Germline loops: CDR1 SGHTA, CDR2 FQGNSA. V lost 6 bases and J lost 0, with 13 bases in between. This CDR3 reads CASSYSGASTDTQYF. CDR3 in DNA: TGTGCCAGCAGTTATAGCGGCGCTAGCACAGATACGCAGTATTTT.

The chain uses TRBV10-3 and TRBJ2-2; 8 bases align to TRBD2. The CDR3 sequence is 16 residues long. Germline trimming cut 8 bases from V and 2 bases from J; bases unmatched to any gene: 10. Looked up from germline, CDR1 is ENHRY and CDR2 is SYGVKD. CDR3 region: CAIPQSSGTNTGELFF. CDR3 bases: TGTGCCATCCCCCAGAGTAGCGGGACTAACACCGGGGAGCTGTTTTTT.

The rearrangement joins TRBV18 to TRBJ2-2, with 11 positions matching TRBD2. The CDR3 runs to 20 residues. CDR1 and CDR2 (germline): KGHSH, LQKENI. The junction had 10 bases not matched to a gene; V was cut back by 0 bases and J by 1 base. Here the CDR3 DNA reads TGTGCCAGCTCACCACCTGGAGCTAGCGGGAGGATCTTGAACACCGGGGAGCTGTTTTTT. It translates to CASSPPGASGRILNTGELFF.

V gene TRBV6-6 combines with J gene TRBJ2-2; D is possibly TRBD1 (6 bases). Trimming left V 6 bases short and J 0 bases short, with 8 bases between. This CDR3 has 14 residues. CDR1 is MNHNY and CDR2 is SVGAGI in the germline V gene (reference sequence). This chain's CDR3 is CASREGANTGELFF. Written as DNA, the CDR3 is TGTGCCAGCAGAGAGGGGGCGAACACCGGGGAGCTGTTTTTT.

The CDR3: CAWSTLAGGLTGELFF. CDR3 nucleotides: TGTGCCTGGAGTACACTAGCGGGGGGGCTTACCGGGGAGCTGTTTTTT. This sequence joins TRBV30 and TRBJ2-2; 13 nucleotides agree with TRBD2. The CDR3 is 16 residues long. The V segment lost 2 bases and the J segment 5 bases; nucleotides outside the gene matches: 5. Looked up from germline, CDR1 is GTSNPN and CDR2 is SVGIG (reference sequence).

The V and J genes are TRBV5-6 and TRBJ2-7, with 10 bases matching TRBD2. Unmatched junction bases numbered 4, after V lost 3 bases and J lost 7 bases. The CDR3 length is 13 residues. Looked up from germline, CDR1 is SGHDT and CDR2 is YYEEEE. This CDR3 is CASSWGTSVEQYF. The CDR3 DNA reads TGTGCCAGCAGCTGGGGGACTAGCGTTGAGCAGTACTTC.

This rearrangement joins TRBV27 to TRBJ2-1, with 8 bases matching TRBD2. The ends lost 2 bases at V and 12 bases at J; junction bases unmatched: 27. Germline CDR1 is MNHEY and CDR2 is SMNVEV (reference sequence). The CDR3 runs to 20 residues. In DNA form, the CDR3 reads TGTGCCAGCAGTTTACGGGGGGGGGCTGGGGCGGAGCGTCTAGAAGCCCGGCAGTTCTTC. Translation gives CASSLRGGAGAERLEARQFF.

This sequence joins TRBV5-8 and TRBJ2-3, with 8 bases matching TRBD2. V lost 1 base to trimming and J lost 4 bases; unmatched junction nucleotides: 11. CDR1 is SGHTS and CDR2 is YDEGEE in the germline V gene. CDR3 length: 17 residues. CDR3 nucleotide sequence: TGTGCCAGCAGCTTGCTGAGGGGACTAGGGGTCCCAGATACGCAGTATTTT. Its protein is CASSLLRGLGVPDTQYF. Looking up the rest from reference TRBV5-8 and TRBJ2-3 gives the full variable domain: EAGVTQSPTHLIKTRGQQATLRCSPISGHTSVYWYQQALGLGLQFLLWYDEGEERNRGNFPPRFSGRQFPNYSSELNVNALELEDSALYLCASSLLRGLGVPDTQYFGPGTRLTVL.

The V and J genes are TRBV5-6 and TRBJ2-5; D is perhaps TRBD1 (6 bases). The CDR3 covers 15 residues. Trimming left V 5 bases short and J 4 bases short, with 18 bases between. The germline CDR1 and CDR2 sequences are SGHDT and YYEEEE. The CDR3 region is CASSPSQGILETQYF. As DNA, the CDR3 is TGTGCCAGCAGTCCTAGCCAGGGGATTTTAGAGACCCAGTACTTC.

The chain uses TRBV5-8 and TRBJ2-3; D is possibly TRBD1 (6 bases). The V end lost 2 bases, the J end lost 0 bases, and 10 bases lay between the germline ends. Per the germline V gene, CDR1 is SGHTS and CDR2 is YDEGEE. This CDR3 has 15 amino acids. The CDR3 coding sequence is TGTGCCAGCAGCTTTCGAGGACAGAGCACAGATACGCAGTATTTT. Translating it yields CASSFRGQSTDTQYF.

This chain uses TRBV6-5 with TRBJ2-1; 11 positions match TRBD2. V was clipped by 6 bases and J by 6 bases; unmatched bases: 7. This CDR3 comprises 15 residues. CDR1 is MNHEY and CDR2 is SVGAGI in the germline V gene. The CDR3 DNA sequence: TGTGCCAGCAGCCCCGGGACTAGCGGTGGCAATGAGCAGTTCTTC. As protein: CASSPGTSGGNEQFF.

The chain has TRBV5-1 and TRBJ2-3; 7 bases match TRBD2. The germline gives CDR1 SGHRS, CDR2 YFSETQ. This CDR3 has 16 residues. The V and J ends lost 2 bases and 2 bases, in that order; junction bases with no gene match: 8. The CDR3 region has the DNA TGCGCCAGCAGCTTTCTCCTGCGGGAGCTCACAGATACGCAGTATTTT. It specifies CASSFLLRELTDTQYF.

The chain couples TRBV6-1 to TRBJ2-5, with D possibly matching TRBD2 (5 bases). Deletions cut 8 bases from V and 5 bases from J, with 15 bases between. Germline V gene data show CDR1 as MNHNS and CDR2 as SASEGT. This CDR3 is built from 13 residues. For the CDR3, the DNA is TGTGCCAGCGTGCAAGGGAGCTCGGAGACCCAGTACTTC. Its translation: CASVQGSSETQYF.

In this sample, this clone turned up once. The J gene is TRBJ1-6, the V gene TRBV5-4; TRBD1 agrees at 8 bases. The CDR3 extends over 15 amino acids. The V segment lost 1 base and the J segment 9 bases; nucleotides outside the gene matches: 6. Germline CDR1 SGHNT, CDR2 YYREEE (reference sequence). CDR3 coding DNA: TGTGCCAGCAGCTTGCAGGACAGGGCCGGTTCACCCCTCCACTTT. It encodes CASSLQDRAGSPLHF.

The chain has TRBV2 and TRBJ2-5, with 10 bases identical to TRBD2. With V trimmed by 2 bases and J by 4 bases, 7 bases remained unmatched. This CDR3 has 16 residues. Germline CDR1 and CDR2: SNHLY and FYNNEI. CDR3 loop: CASSERVPSGRETQYF. CDR3 in DNA: TGTGCCAGCAGTGAACGGGTTCCTAGCGGGAGAGAGACCCAGTACTTC.